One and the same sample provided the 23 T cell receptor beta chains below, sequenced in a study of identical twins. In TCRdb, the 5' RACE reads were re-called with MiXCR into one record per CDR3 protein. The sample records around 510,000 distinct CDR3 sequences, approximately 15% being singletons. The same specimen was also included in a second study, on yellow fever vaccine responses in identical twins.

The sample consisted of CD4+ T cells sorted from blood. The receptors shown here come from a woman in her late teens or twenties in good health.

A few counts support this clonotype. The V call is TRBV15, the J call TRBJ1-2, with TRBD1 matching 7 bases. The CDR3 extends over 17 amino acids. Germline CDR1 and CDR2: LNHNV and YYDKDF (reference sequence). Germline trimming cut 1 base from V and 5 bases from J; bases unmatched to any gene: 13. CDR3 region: CATSRVTGAAGGYGYTF. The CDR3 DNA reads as TGTGCCACCAGCAGAGTGACTGGGGCGGCAGGGGGGTATGGCTACACCTTC. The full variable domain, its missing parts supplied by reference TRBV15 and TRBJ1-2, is DAMVIQNPRYQVTQFGKPVTLSCSQTLNHNVMYWYQQKSSQAPKLLFHYYDKDFNNEADTPDNFQSRRPNTSFCFLDIRSPGLGDTAMYLCATSRVTGAAGGYGYTFGSGTRLTVV.

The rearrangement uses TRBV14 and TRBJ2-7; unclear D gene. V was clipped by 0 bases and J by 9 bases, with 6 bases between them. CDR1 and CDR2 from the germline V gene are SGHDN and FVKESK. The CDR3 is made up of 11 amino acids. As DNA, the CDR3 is TGTGCCAGCAGCCAAGATGGGTGGCAGTACTTC. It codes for CASSQDGWQYF.

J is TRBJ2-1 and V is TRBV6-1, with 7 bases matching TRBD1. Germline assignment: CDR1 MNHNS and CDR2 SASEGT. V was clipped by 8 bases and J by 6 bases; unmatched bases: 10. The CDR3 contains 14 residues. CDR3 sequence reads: CASSGRQGPNEQFF. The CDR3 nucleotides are TGTGCCAGCTCCGGAAGACAGGGCCCCAATGAGCAGTTCTTC.

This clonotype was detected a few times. CDR3 sequence (DNA): TGTGCCAGCAGGGACCTGGGGCGCTCTCCCCACTACGAGCAGTACTTC. Residues: CASRDLGRSPHYEQYF. This sequence joins TRBV2 and TRBJ2-7; TRBD1 is a possible D gene (5 bases). CDR3 size: 16 residues. Per germline, CDR1 SNHLY and CDR2 FYNNEI. V dropped 6 bases and J dropped 3 bases, with 21 bases sitting between them.

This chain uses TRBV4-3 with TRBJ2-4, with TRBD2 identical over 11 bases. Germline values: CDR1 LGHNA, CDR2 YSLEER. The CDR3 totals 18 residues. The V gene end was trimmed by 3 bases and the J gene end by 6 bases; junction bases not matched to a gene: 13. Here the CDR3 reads CASSHSLGLAGGVNIQYF. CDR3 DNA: TGCGCCAGCAGCCACAGTCTCGGGCTAGCGGGAGGTGTAAACATTCAGTACTTC.

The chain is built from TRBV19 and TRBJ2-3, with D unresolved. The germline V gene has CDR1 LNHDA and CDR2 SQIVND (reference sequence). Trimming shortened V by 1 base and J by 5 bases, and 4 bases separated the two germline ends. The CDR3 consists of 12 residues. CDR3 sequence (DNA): TGTGCCAGTAGTATAGGGGGAGATACGCAGTATTTT. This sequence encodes CASSIGGDTQYF.

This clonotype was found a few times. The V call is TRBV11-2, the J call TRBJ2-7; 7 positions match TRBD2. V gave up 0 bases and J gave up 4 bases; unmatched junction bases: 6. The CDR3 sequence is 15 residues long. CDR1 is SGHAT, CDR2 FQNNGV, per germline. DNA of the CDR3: TGTGCCAGCAGCTTAGAAAGTGGGAGGGGATACGAGCAGTACTTC. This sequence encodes CASSLESGRGYEQYF. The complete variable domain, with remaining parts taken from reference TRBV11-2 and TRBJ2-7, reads EAGVAQSPRYKIIEKRQSVAFWCNPISGHATLYWYQQILGQGPKLLIQFQNNGVVDDSQLPKDRFSAERLKGVDSTLKIQPAKLEDSAVYLCASSLESGRGYEQYFGPGTRLTVT.

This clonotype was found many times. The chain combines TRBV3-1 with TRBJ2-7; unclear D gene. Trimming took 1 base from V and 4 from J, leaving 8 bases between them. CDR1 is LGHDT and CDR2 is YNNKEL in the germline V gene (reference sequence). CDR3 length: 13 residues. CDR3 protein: CASSQVPQYEQYF. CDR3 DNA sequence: TGTGCCAGCAGCCAAGTTCCTCAGTACGAGCAGTACTTC.

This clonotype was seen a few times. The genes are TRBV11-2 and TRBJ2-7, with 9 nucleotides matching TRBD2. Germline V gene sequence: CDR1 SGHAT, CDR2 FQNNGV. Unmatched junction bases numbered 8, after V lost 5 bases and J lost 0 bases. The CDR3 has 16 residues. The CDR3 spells CASSARLADSSYEQYF. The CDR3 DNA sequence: TGTGCCAGCAGCGCCAGACTAGCGGATAGCTCCTACGAGCAGTACTTC.

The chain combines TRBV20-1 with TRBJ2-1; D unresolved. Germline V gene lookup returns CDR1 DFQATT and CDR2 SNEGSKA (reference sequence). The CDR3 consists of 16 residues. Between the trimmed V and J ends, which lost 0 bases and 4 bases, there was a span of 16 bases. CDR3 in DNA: TGCAGTGCTAGAGAGGGTTCTAGATTGGCGTACAATGAGCAGTTCTTC. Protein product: CSAREGSRLAYNEQFF.

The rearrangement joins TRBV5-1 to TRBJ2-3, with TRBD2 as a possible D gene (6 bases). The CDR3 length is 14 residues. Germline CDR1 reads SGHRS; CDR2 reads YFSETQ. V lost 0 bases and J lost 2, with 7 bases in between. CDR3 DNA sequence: TGCGCCAGCAGCTTGGTAGCGGCCACAGATACGCAGTATTTT. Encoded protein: CASSLVAATDTQYF.

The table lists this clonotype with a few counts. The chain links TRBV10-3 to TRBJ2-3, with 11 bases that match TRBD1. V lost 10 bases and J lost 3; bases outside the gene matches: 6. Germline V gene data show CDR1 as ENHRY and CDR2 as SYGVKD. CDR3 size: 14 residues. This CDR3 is CASGQGASTDTQYF. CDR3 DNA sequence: TGTGCCAGCGGACAGGGGGCTAGTACAGATACGCAGTATTTT.

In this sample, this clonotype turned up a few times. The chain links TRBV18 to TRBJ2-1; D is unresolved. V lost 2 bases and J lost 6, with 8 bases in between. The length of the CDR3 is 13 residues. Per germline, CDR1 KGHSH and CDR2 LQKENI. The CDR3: CASSPFRGNEQFF. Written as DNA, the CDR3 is TGTGCCAGCTCACCATTCAGAGGCAATGAGCAGTTCTTC.

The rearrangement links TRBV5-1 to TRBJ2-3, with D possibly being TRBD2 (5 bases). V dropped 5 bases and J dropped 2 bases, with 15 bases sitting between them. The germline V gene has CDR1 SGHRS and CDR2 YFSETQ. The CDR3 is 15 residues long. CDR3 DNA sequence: TGCGCCAGCAGGTTATCCGGGAAGTCCACAGATACGCAGTATTTT. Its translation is CASRLSGKSTDTQYF.

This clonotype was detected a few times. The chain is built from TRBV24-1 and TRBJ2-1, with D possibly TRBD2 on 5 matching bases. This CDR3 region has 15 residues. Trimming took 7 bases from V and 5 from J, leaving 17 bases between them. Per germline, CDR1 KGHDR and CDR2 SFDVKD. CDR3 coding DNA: TGTGCCACCAGCCCAACTAGTTCCATAAACAATGAGCAGTTCTTC. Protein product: CATSPTSSINNEQFF.

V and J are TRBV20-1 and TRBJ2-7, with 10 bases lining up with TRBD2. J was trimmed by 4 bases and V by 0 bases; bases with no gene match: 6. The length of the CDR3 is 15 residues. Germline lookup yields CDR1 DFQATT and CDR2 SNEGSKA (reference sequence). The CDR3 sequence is CSARDSPGLAYEQYF. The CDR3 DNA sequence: TGCAGTGCTAGAGATTCACCGGGACTAGCGTACGAGCAGTACTTC.

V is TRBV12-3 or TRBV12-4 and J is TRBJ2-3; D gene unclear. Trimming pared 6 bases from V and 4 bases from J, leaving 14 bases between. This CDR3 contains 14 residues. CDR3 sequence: CASRAPRTADTQYF. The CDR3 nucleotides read TGTGCCAGCAGGGCCCCGAGGACGGCAGATACGCAGTATTTT.

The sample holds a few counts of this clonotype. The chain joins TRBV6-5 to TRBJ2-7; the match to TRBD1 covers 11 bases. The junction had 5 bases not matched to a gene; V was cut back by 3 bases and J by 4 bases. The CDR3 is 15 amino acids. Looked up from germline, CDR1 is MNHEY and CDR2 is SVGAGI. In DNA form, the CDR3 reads TGTGCCAGCAGTTATGGGACAGGGGGAGGATACGAGCAGTACTTC. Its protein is CASSYGTGGGYEQYF.

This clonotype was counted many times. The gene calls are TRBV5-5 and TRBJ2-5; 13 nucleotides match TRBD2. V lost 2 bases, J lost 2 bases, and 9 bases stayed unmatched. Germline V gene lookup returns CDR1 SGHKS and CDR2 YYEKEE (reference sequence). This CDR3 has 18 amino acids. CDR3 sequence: CASSLAGRLAGGQETQYF. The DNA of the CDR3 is TGTGCCAGCAGCTTAGCCGGGAGACTAGCGGGAGGACAAGAGACCCAGTACTTC.

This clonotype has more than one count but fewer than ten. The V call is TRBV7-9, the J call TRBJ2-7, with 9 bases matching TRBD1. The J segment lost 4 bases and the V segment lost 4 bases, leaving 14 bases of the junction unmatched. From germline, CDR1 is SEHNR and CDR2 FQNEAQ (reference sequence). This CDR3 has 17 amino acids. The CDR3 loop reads CASSSRFATGGKYEQYF. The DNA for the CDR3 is TGTGCCAGCAGCTCCCGCTTCGCGACAGGGGGTAAATACGAGCAGTACTTC. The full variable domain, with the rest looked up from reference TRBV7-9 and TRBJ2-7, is DTGVSQNPRHKITKRGQNVTFRCDPISEHNRLYWYRQTLGQGPEFLTYFQNEAQLEKSRLLSDRFSAERPKGSFSTLEIQRTEQGDSAMYLCASSSRFATGGKYEQYFGPGTRLTVT.

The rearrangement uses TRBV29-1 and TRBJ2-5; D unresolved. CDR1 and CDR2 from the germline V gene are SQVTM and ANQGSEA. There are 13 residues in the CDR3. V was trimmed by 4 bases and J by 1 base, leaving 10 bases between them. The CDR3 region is CSVGPQSQETQYF. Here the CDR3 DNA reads TGCAGCGTTGGGCCCCAAAGCCAAGAGACCCAGTACTTC.

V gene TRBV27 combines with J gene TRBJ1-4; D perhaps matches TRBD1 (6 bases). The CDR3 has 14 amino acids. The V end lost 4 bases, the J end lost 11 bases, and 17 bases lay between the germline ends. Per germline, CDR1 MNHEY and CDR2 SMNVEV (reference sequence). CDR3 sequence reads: CASSSGQVTPKLFF. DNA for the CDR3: TGTGCCAGCAGTTCGGGACAAGTTACCCCTAAACTGTTTTTT.

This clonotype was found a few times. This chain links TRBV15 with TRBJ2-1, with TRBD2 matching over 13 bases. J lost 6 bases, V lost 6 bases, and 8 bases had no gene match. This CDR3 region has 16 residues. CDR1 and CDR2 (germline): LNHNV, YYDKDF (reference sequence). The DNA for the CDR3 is TGTGCCACCAGTGATCCCGGGACTAGCGGGGCCAATGAGCAGTTCTTC. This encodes CATSDPGTSGANEQFF.